The rows below give T cell receptor beta chains drawn from one sample of a study of naive and memory T cell subsets. TCRdb redid the calling of the UMI-ligation and nested PCR reads with MiXCR, one entry per CDR3 protein. The table records some 80,000 distinct CDR3 sequences, approximately 10% of them present only once. The sequencing input was naive CD8+ T cells from blood. The receptors come from a human donor in good health. Each CDR3 is given with its conserved first and last residue. D genes are given only for firm matches. Size is stated for part of the rows, as once, few or many counts, or as a class when the clone is expanded.

many,TRBJ1-2,TRBV6-5,14,TRBD1,TGTGCCAGCAGTTACTCGACAGGGATCGGCGGCTACACCTTC,CASSYSTGIGGYTF
many,TRBJ2-1,TRBV7-9,15,TRBD2,TGTGCCAGCAGCTCCCGGACTAGCGGGAGGAATGAGCAGTTCTTC,CASSSRTSGRNEQFF
many,TRBJ1-1,TRBV19,11,-,TGTGCCAGTAGTAGTCCAGCCAAAGCTTTCTTT,CASSSPAKAFF
few,TRBJ1-6,TRBV20-1,16,-,TGCAGTGCTAGAGATAAGTGGGCGGCTTTTAATTCACCCCTCCACTTT,CSARDKWAAFNSPLHF
-,TRBJ2-3,TRBV6-5,21,TRBD2,TGTGCCAGCAGTTACCCCTCTAAACTAGCGGGAGTTGGATTTAGCACAGATACGCAGTATTTT,CASSYPSKLAGVGFSTDTQYF
-,TRBJ2-7,TRBV27,13,-,TGTGCCAGCAGTTTATTACCGGTTCGCGAGCAGTACTTC,CASSLLPVREQYF
-,TRBJ2-5,TRBV4-1,17,-,TGCGCCAGCAGCCAAGACGGACCGCCCCGGGGAGGAGAGACCCAGTACTTC,CASSQDGPPRGGETQYF
many,TRBJ2-4,TRBV20-1,16,-,TGCAGTGCTAGAGATCGGACCCTTCTGGCCAAAAACATTCAGTACTTC,CSARDRTLLAKNIQYF
many,TRBJ2-7,TRBV29-1,13,-,TGCAGCGTTGAAGATGGGGCATCCTACGAGCAGTACTTC,CSVEDGASYEQYF
many,TRBJ2-2,TRBV30,12,TRBD2,TGTGCCTGGAAAGCGGGGGACAGGGAGCTGTTTTTT,CAWKAGDRELFF
few,TRBJ2-7,TRBV27,15,-,TGTGCCAGCAGTTTCGGGCGGGGTGGATCCTACGAGCAGTACTTC,CASSFGRGGSYEQYF
few,TRBJ2-1,TRBV20-1,15,-,TGCAGTGCTACTTCCCAGAGCGGCTCCTACAATGAGCAGTTCTTC,CSATSQSGSYNEQFF
few,TRBJ2-7,TRBV20-1,12,-,TGCAGTGCCGAGGACACCGACTACGAGCAGTACTTC,CSAEDTDYEQYF
many,TRBJ2-5,TRBV20-1,14,-,TGCAGTGCTAGAGGGACAGACCTACAAGAGACCCAGTACTTC,CSARGTDLQETQYF
-,TRBJ2-3,TRBV7-2,20,-,TGTGCCAGCAGCTTACCCCAAGGGGGGCAGAACGGTCCCAACACAGATACGCAGTATTTT,CASSLPQGGQNGPNTDTQYF
few,TRBJ2-3,TRBV25-1,12,-,TGTGCCAGCAGACCGGGAACAGATACGCAGTATTTT,CASRPGTDTQYF
few,TRBJ2-1,TRBV6-2/TRBV6-3,16,-,TGTGCCAGCAGTTACGTTCGGTGGAGCTCCTACAATGAGCAGTTCTTC,CASSYVRWSSYNEQFF
few,TRBJ1-1,TRBV7-9,15,TRBD1,TGTGCCAGCAGCTCGCTGACAGGGATGGGCACTGAAGCTTTCTTT,CASSSLTGMGTEAFF
many,TRBJ1-1,TRBV11-2,12,-,TGTGCCAGCAGCCCCACAGTTAATGAAGCTTTCTTT,CASSPTVNEAFF
many,TRBJ2-7,TRBV20-1,13,-,TGCAGTGCTAGCACTAGATTTAACTACGAGCAGTACTTC,CSASTRFNYEQYF
many,TRBJ2-4,TRBV20-1,16,-,TGCAGTGCTGCACGGGTCTCCGATCTAGCCAAAAACATTCAGTACTTC,CSAARVSDLAKNIQYF
many,TRBJ2-1,TRBV10-3,12,-,TGTGCCATCAGTCAGTATGCGGTAGAGCAGTTCTTC,CAISQYAVEQFF
few,TRBJ2-1,TRBV27,14,TRBD1,TGTGCCAGCAGTTTACCCGGGACAGTTAATGAGCAGTTCTTC,CASSLPGTVNEQFF
many,TRBJ2-7,TRBV27,14,-,TGTGCCAGCAGACCCATGTCAGGGACATACGAGCAGTACTTC,CASRPMSGTYEQYF
few,TRBJ2-1,TRBV27,15,TRBD2,TGTGCCAGCAGTTTTATAGCGGGGGGTTACAATGAGCAGTTCTTC,CASSFIAGGYNEQFF
-,TRBJ1-1,TRBV7-8,17,-,TGTGCCAGCAGCTCCGGAGCCAGGGCCAGTCCGAACACTGAAGCTTTCTTT,CASSSGARASPNTEAFF
many,TRBJ2-7,TRBV12-3/TRBV12-4,14,-,TGTGCCAGCAGTTTATGGACACCATCCTACGAGCAGTACTTC,CASSLWTPSYEQYF
-,TRBJ2-1,TRBV4-3,17,-,TGCGCCAGCAGCCAAGATGTGGTTGGAGTAGCGGTAAATGAGCAGTTCTTC,CASSQDVVGVAVNEQFF
-,TRBJ2-3,TRBV27,15,TRBD2,TGTGCCAGCAGTTGGACTAGCGGGAGAGCAGATACGCAGTATTTT,CASSWTSGRADTQYF
many,TRBJ2-1,TRBV6-5,13,-,TGTGCCAGCAGTTACGGGAGGTACAATGAGCAGTTCTTC,CASSYGRYNEQFF
many,TRBJ2-3,TRBV19,16,-,TGTGCCAGTAGTACGAGGATCAGGGCAGGCACAGATACGCAGTATTTT,CASSTRIRAGTDTQYF